The rows below give T cell receptor beta chains drawn from one sample of a study of cytomegalovirus exposure and HLA in healthy donors. The protocol was immunoSEQ multiplex PCR, while the TCRdb copy is restricted to in-frame clones and leaves out a portion. The sample shows 150,000 to 200,000 clones, approximately 81% of them seen only once. Sequenced material: PBMCs. The receptors shown here come from a woman in her twenties or thirties in good health and CMV-seronegative. Each CDR3 is given with its conserved first and last residue. The D gene is left open where the match is weak. The size of a clone is reported for some rows only, either as once, few or many, or as a class for expanded clones.

d_call clone_size j_call cdr3_length v_call cdr3_nt cdr3_aa
- - TRBJ2-6 15 TRBV28 TGTGCCAGCAGTTCCAGGGTCTTTGGGGCCAACGTCCTGACTTTC CASSSRVFGANVLTF
TRBD2 few TRBJ2-5 19 TRBV5-4 TGTGCCAGCAGCTTGGTGCGACTAGCGGGGGAGACCGGGTTAGAGACCCAGTACTTC CASSLVRLAGETGLETQYF
- - TRBJ2-7 15 TRBV7-9 TGTGCCAGCAGCTTAGTTGGAGCCGAAACGTACGAGCAGTACTTC CASSLVGAETYEQYF
TRBD1 - TRBJ1-5 17 TRBV5-3 TGTGCCAGAAGCTTAACAGGGGGCAACGGCGGCAATCAGCCCCAGCATTTT CARSLTGGNGGNQPQHF
- - TRBJ2-2 16 TRBV11-1 TGTGCCAGCAGCTTCCGAAACTATGAGGGTCCCGGGGAGCTGTTTTTT CASSFRNYEGPGELFF
TRBD1 - TRBJ2-2 16 TRBV6-6 TGTGCCAGCATCCCCACGGCGGCAGGGGGCACCGGGGAGCTGTTTTTT CASIPTAAGGTGELFF
TRBD1 - TRBJ1-1 15 TRBV5-5 TGTGCCAGCAGCTTGGAAACAGGGGGTTCCACTGAAGCTTTCTTT CASSLETGGSTEAFF
- - TRBJ2-2 15 TRBV6-1 TGTGCCAGCAAGACAACTTTAGCGAACACCGGGGAGCTGTTTTTT CASKTTLANTGELFF
TRBD2 - TRBJ2-2 16 TRBV14 TGTGCCAGCAGCCAGGGTCGGGGGGAAAGCACCGGGGAGCTGTTTTTT CASSQGRGESTGELFF
- - TRBJ2-1 16 TRBV6-5 TGTGCCAGCAGTTATGAGGGATCGAGCTCCTACAATGAGCAGTTCTTC CASSYEGSSSYNEQFF
TRBD1 - TRBJ1-2 14 TRBV29-1 TGCAGCGTTGAAATTATGGGACAGTTAAATGGCTACACCTTC CSVEIMGQLNGYTF
- - TRBJ1-2 11 TRBV20-1 TGCAGTGCTCTGCGGGAACCTGGCTACACCTTC CSALREPGYTF
TRBD1 few TRBJ1-1 13 TRBV10-3 TGTGCCGCTACACAGGGGCCCTCCGTCCGAGCTTTCTTT CAATQGPSVRAFF
TRBD1 few TRBJ1-6 16 TRBV2 TGTGCCAGCAGTATTATCCGGGACAGAGATAATTCACCCCTCCACTTT CASSIIRDRDNSPLHF
TRBD1 - TRBJ2-5 13 TRBV9 TGTGCCAGCAGCGTAAACAGGGGGGAGACCCAGTACTTC CASSVNRGETQYF
TRBD1 - TRBJ1-5 16 TRBV28 TGTGCCAGCAACCCCCTGGGTACAGGGGGCAATCAGCCCCAGCATTTT CASNPLGTGGNQPQHF
- - TRBJ2-7 16 TRBV9 TGTGCCAGCAGCGTAGGAAGGGACACACTTCCCTACGAGCAGTACTTC CASSVGRDTLPYEQYF
TRBD1 - TRBJ1-4 15 TRBV28 TGTGCCAGCAGTCCGTGGGACAGGGGCGATGAAAAACTGTTTTTT CASSPWDRGDEKLFF
- - TRBJ1-1 12 TRBV29-1 TGCAGCGTGATGCAAGGGGTGTCTGAAGCTTTCTTT CSVMQGVSEAFF
- - TRBJ1-1 15 TRBV27 TGTGCCAGCAGTTGGACAGACCCTGAGAACACTGAAGCTTTCTTT CASSWTDPENTEAFF
TRBD2 - TRBJ2-1 15 TRBV15 TGTGCCACCAGCAGAGTCCTAGCGGGAAACAATGAGCAGTTCTTC CATSRVLAGNNEQFF
- once TRBJ1-2 15 TRBV28 TGTGCCAGCAGTTGGGACACAGGAGTTGGTTATGGCTACACCTTC CASSWDTGVGYGYTF
TRBD1 - TRBJ2-1 15 TRBV7-9 TGTGCCAGCAGCTTACCGGGACAGGGGGGCAATGAGCAGTTCTTC CASSLPGQGGNEQFF
- - TRBJ2-3 14 TRBV7-8 TGTGCCAGCAGACTAGGTGTGAGCACAGATACGCAGTATTTT CASRLGVSTDTQYF
- once TRBJ2-1 15 TRBV4-3 TGCGCCAGCAGCCAAGAAGGGTACAGGGCGGCTGAGCAGTTCTTC CASSQEGYRAAEQFF
TRBD2 - TRBJ2-1 15 TRBV6-5 TGTGCCAGCAGAACGACCGGGACTAGCGTGAATGAGCAGTTCTTC CASRTTGTSVNEQFF
TRBD2 - TRBJ2-1 15 TRBV28 TGTGCCAGCAGTGTTGGCGGGGGGGTCCGGAATGAGCAGTTCTTC CASSVGGGVRNEQFF
- - TRBJ2-4 16 TRBV4-1 TGCGCCAGCAGCCACCCCCAGTCGCTAGCCAAAAACATTCAGTACTTC CASSHPQSLAKNIQYF
TRBD1 - TRBJ1-1 16 TRBV11-2 TGTGCCAGCAGCTCGAACCGGGACAGAAGTCGGCTTGAAGCTTTCTTT CASSSNRDRSRLEAFF
- - TRBJ1-2 18 TRBV28 TGTGCCAGCAGGGGCAGGGGAAGATTGGTGAGCGAAGACTATGGCTACACCTTC CASRGRGRLVSEDYGYTF
- - TRBJ2-7 13 TRBV19 TGTGCCAGTAGTAGGTACGGGGCCTACGAGCAGTACTTC CASSRYGAYEQYF
- - TRBJ2-5 19 TRBV21-1 TGTGCCAGCAGCAAAGCTAAGCGGGAGTACTTTGGGAGGGTGGAGACCCAGTACTTC CASSKAKREYFGRVETQYF
TRBD1 - TRBJ1-2 14 TRBV6-6 TGTGCCAGCATCCTCAGGGGGCAGGACTATGGCTACACCTTC CASILRGQDYGYTF
- - TRBJ2-2 15 TRBV5-4 TGTGCCAGCAGCTTTACACAGGGCGGCACCGGGGAGCTGTTTTTT CASSFTQGGTGELFF
- few TRBJ2-5 16 TRBV28 TGTGCCAGCAGTTTACCGGGGGGACACAGACAAGAGACCCAGTACTTC CASSLPGGHRQETQYF